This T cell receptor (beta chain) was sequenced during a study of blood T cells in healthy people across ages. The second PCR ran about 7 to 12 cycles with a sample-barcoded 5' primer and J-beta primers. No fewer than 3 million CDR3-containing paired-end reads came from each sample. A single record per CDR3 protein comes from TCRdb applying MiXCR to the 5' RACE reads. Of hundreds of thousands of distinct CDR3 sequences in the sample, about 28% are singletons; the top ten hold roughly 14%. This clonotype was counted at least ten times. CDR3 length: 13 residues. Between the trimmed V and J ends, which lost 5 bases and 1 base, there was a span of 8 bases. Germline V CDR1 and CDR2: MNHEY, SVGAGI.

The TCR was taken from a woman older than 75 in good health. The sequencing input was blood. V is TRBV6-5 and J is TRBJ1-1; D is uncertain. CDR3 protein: CASSRNSNTEAFF. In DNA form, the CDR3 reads TGTGCCAGCAGTCGAAACTCGAACACTGAAGCTTTCTTT.